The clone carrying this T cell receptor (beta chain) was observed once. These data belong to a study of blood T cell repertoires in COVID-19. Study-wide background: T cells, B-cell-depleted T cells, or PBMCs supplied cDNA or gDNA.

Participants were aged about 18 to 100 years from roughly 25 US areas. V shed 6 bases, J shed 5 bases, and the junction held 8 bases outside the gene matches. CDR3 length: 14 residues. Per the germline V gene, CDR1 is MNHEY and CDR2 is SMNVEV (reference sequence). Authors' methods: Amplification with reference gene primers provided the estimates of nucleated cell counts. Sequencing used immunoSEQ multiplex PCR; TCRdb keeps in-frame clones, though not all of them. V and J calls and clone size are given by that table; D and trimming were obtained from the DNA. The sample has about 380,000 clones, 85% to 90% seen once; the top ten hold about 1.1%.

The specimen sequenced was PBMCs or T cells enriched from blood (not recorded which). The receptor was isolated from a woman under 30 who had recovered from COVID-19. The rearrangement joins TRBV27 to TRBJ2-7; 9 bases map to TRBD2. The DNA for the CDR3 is TGTGCCAGCAGAGGAGCGGGGGGAGTACACGAGCAGTACTTC. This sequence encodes CASRGAGGVHEQYF.